This TCR beta chain is drawn from a study of cytomegalovirus exposure and HLA in healthy donors. Notes on the study in general: In a later analysis, V- and J-gene trimming of beta chains associated with a DCLRE1C missense variant, replicated independently. Reported results showed that the classifier diagnosed cytomegalovirus status with high specificity and sensitivity. Across donors, presence/absence analyses took sequencing depth to be roughly uniform.

Turning to this clone: Its antigen is as yet unknown.

In the PCR, 60 Vbeta and 13 Jbeta primers were used. Clones were sequenced by immunoSEQ multiplex PCR, and TCRdb holds only the in-frame ones, with some missing. This sample carries 75,000 to 85,000 clones, with 0.58% going to the ten biggest clones. CDR3 size: 14 residues. The V end lost 4 bases, the J end lost 8 bases, and 15 bases lay between the germline ends. The germline CDR1 and CDR2 sequences are SGDLS and YYNGEE. The origin of this receptor is a man in his forties or fifties in good health and CMV-seronegative. This chain connects TRBV9 to TRBJ1-4; D is unclear. Sequenced input: PBMCs. The CDR3 DNA reads TGTGCCAGCAGCCTGTCGGGGTTTCGGGAAAAACTGTTTTTT. Its protein is CASSLSGFREKLFF.